This T cell receptor (beta chain) was sequenced during a study of CD8 T cells in Susac syndrome. Reverse transcription of 0.5 to 1 ug RNA used random hexamers. TCRdb ran MiXCR on the immunoSEQ multiplex PCR reads and lists one entry per CDR3 protein. This sample has fewer than 350,000 distinct CDR3 sequences; about 89% occur once, and the top ten carry around 0.2%. Germline assignment: CDR1 SGHTA and CDR2 FQGNSA. The CDR3 is made up of 17 amino acids. Trimming pared 0 bases from V and 2 bases from J, leaving 14 bases between. The chain is built from TRBV7-2 and TRBJ2-1; D perhaps matches TRBD2 (6 bases). The origin of this receptor is a human donor with multiple sclerosis. Sample: CD8+ T cells from PBMCs. The CDR3, as DNA: TGTGCCAGCAGCTTAGCCCTAGGAGCGGGCCCCTACAATGAGCAGTTCTTC. Protein: CASSLALGAGPYNEQFF.